This entry lists 19 T cell receptor beta chains sequenced from one sample in a study of T-cell reconstitution after alpha-beta-depleted transplantation in children. TCRbeta library construction was performed incorporating unique molecular identifiers. One entry per CDR3 protein results from TCRdb running MiXCR on the PCR reads. The sample shows hundreds of thousands of distinct CDR3 sequences, 10% to 15% of them seen only once. Source: PBMCs, mostly from graft donor cells, taken 360 days after TCRalphabeta/CD19-depleted stem cell transplant. All receptors come from a male patient aged 10 to 17 who had a stem cell transplant for acute myeloid leukemia, so the T cells may come from the graft donor.

This chain's CDR3 is CATSLAGKHNEQFF. CDR3 bases: TGTGCCACTTCCCTAGCGGGAAAGCACAATGAGCAGTTCTTC. This rearrangement joins TRBV7-8 to TRBJ2-1; 9 nucleotides agree with TRBD2. V was clipped by 10 bases and J by 5 bases; unmatched bases: 9. The CDR3 contains 14 residues. Germline V gene lookup returns CDR1 SGHVS and CDR2 FQNEAQ. Supplemented by reference TRBV7-8 and TRBJ2-1, the full variable domain reads GAGVSQSPRYKVAKRGQDVALRCDPISGHVSLFWYQQALGQGPEFLTYFQNEAQLDKSGLPSDRFFAERPEGSVSTLKIQRTQQEDSAVYLCATSLAGKHNEQFFGPGTRLTVL.

The rearrangement uses TRBV13 and TRBJ2-7; TRBD1 might be the D (6 bases). CDR1 and CDR2 (germline): PRHDT, FYEKMQ (reference sequence). CDR3 length equals 13 residues. V lost 5 bases to trimming and J lost 2 bases, with 10 bases between them. Here the CDR3 reads CASSATGTYEQYF. Written as DNA, the CDR3 is TGTGCCAGCAGCGCGACAGGCACCTACGAGCAGTACTTC.

This clonotype was seen a few times. V usage is TRBV4-3 and J usage is TRBJ2-1, with D perhaps matching TRBD1 (6 bases). Germline V gene sequence: CDR1 LGHNA, CDR2 YSLEER. The CDR3 covers 18 residues. V was shortened by 3 bases and J by 4 bases, with 22 bases between the two germline ends. The CDR3 DNA follows: TGCGCCAGCAGCCAGGAATACGTATTGCCAGGGGAATACAATGAGCAGTTCTTC. Protein: CASSQEYVLPGEYNEQFF.

The rearrangement uses TRBV5-1 and TRBJ2-5, with TRBD1 as a possible D gene (6 bases). Germline V gene data show CDR1 as SGHRS and CDR2 as YFSETQ. CDR3 size: 15 residues. Deletions cut 0 bases from V and 4 bases from J, with 13 bases between. The CDR3 protein is CASSLAGPRGETQYF. The CDR3 bases are TGCGCCAGCAGCTTGGCAGGCCCCAGGGGAGAGACCCAGTACTTC. The complete variable domain, with remaining parts taken from reference TRBV5-1 and TRBJ2-5, reads KAGVTQTPRYLIKTRGQQVTLSCSPISGHRSVSWYQQTPGQGLQFLFEYFSETQRNKGNFPGRFSGRQFSNSRSEMNVSTLELGDSALYLCASSLAGPRGETQYFGPGTRLLVL.

The rearrangement joins TRBV7-9 to TRBJ2-1; 9 nucleotides align to TRBD2. Per the germline V gene, CDR1 is SEHNR and CDR2 is FQNEAQ (reference sequence). The V segment lost 4 bases and the J segment 5 bases; nucleotides outside the gene matches: 9. The CDR3 spans 16 residues. The CDR3 nucleotides read TGTGCCAGCAGCTCCCACTTAGCGGGAGCGAACAATGAGCAGTTCTTC. Translated, it gives CASSSHLAGANNEQFF.

This clonotype was observed at least ten times. The rearrangement links TRBV9 to TRBJ2-7, with 14 bases aligning to TRBD2. The trim removed 6 bases at V and 3 bases at J, leaving 14 bases unmatched. Germline lookup yields CDR1 SGDLS and CDR2 YYNGEE. CDR3 length: 18 residues. CDR3 coding DNA: TGTGCCAGCACCTGTAGGGGGGGACTAGCGGGAGAATACTACGAGCAGTACTTC. It translates to CASTCRGGLAGEYYEQYF.

This clonotype occurred a few times. V usage is TRBV3-1 and J usage is TRBJ2-3; D may be TRBD2 (6 bases). The CDR3 has 14 amino acids. Germline values: CDR1 LGHDT, CDR2 YNNKEL (reference sequence). The V gene lost 2 bases and the J gene lost 9 bases, with 15 bases spanning the gap. CDR3 DNA sequence: TGTGCCAGCAGCCAATGGGCGGGGCTGGAAACGCAGTATTTT. This sequence encodes CASSQWAGLETQYF.

This clonotype was seen many times. The chain carries TRBV12-3 or TRBV12-4 and TRBJ1-3, with D unresolved. The CDR3 is 12 amino acids. The germline V and J ends were trimmed by 4 bases and 2 bases, with 3 bases remaining between them. CDR3 coding DNA: TGTGCCAGCAGTTCCACTGGAAACACCATATATTTT. Translation gives CASSSTGNTIYF.

This sequence joins TRBV7-2 and TRBJ2-5; D is perhaps TRBD2 (5 bases). In germline, CDR1 is SGHTA, CDR2 FQGNSA. There are 14 residues in the CDR3. V shed 4 bases and J shed 5 bases, with 14 bases lying between them. This CDR3 reads CASSSPLRRETQYF. In nucleotides, the CDR3 is TGTGCCAGCAGCTCGCCTCTAAGGAGGGAGACCCAGTACTTC.

The genes are TRBV30 and TRBJ2-7; 13 nucleotides align to TRBD2. This CDR3 is built from 14 residues. V lost 5 bases to trimming and J lost 2 bases; unmatched junction nucleotides: 3. Germline V gene data show CDR1 as GTSNPN and CDR2 as SVGIG (reference sequence). The CDR3 protein is CAWGTSGITYEQYF. DNA of the CDR3: TGTGCCTGGGGGACTAGCGGGATCACCTACGAGCAGTACTTC.

This clonotype was detected ten times or more. This sequence joins TRBV15 and TRBJ2-4; 7 bases agree with TRBD1. This CDR3 has 17 amino acids. Germline values: CDR1 LNHNV, CDR2 YYDKDF (reference sequence). Unmatched junction bases numbered 7, after V lost 2 bases and J lost 0 bases. CDR3 DNA: TGTGCCACCAGCAGAAAACAGGGGCCTGTAGCCAAAAACATTCAGTACTTC. Translating it yields CATSRKQGPVAKNIQYF.

The chain combines TRBV3-1 with TRBJ2-7; no reliable D call. Trimming cost V 1 base and J 3 bases, with 7 bases left between them. Germline CDR1 LGHDT, CDR2 YNNKEL (reference sequence). The CDR3 is made up of 13 amino acids. The CDR3 loop is CASSQVGFYEQYF. As DNA, the CDR3 is TGTGCCAGCAGCCAAGTAGGGTTCTACGAGCAGTACTTC.

The sample holds a few counts of this clonotype. V usage is TRBV28 and J usage is TRBJ2-3, with D perhaps TRBD2 (6 bases). Trimming left V 7 bases short and J 0 bases short, with 23 bases between. Germline CDR1 MDHEN, CDR2 SYDVKM. The CDR3 loop spans 18 amino acids. DNA for the CDR3: TGTGCCAGCACACTCTTGATGGGGGGTCTTTTTAGCACAGATACGCAGTATTTT. It yields the protein CASTLLMGGLFSTDTQYF.

The sample holds many counts of this clonotype. The chain uses TRBV28 and TRBJ2-7; tentative D call: TRBD1 (6 bases). Trimming cost V 5 bases and J 7 bases, with 9 bases left between them. The CDR3 has 11 amino acids. Per the germline V gene, CDR1 is MDHEN and CDR2 is SYDVKM. CDR3 region: CASSVQGEQYF. Here the CDR3 DNA reads TGTGCCAGCAGTGTACAGGGAGAGCAGTACTTC.

This clonotype was observed many times. The rearrangement links TRBV5-1 to TRBJ2-1; 7 positions agree with TRBD2. Per the germline V gene, CDR1 is SGHRS and CDR2 is YFSETQ. Losses at the gene ends were 2 bases for V and 4 bases for J; bases not matched to a gene: 6. The CDR3 has 15 amino acids. DNA for the CDR3: TGCGCCAGCAGCTTAAGGGACTACCCTTACAATGAGCAGTTCTTC. This encodes CASSLRDYPYNEQFF.

This clonotype was counted only a few times. This rearrangement joins TRBV12-3 or TRBV12-4 to TRBJ1-2; D is unresolved. This CDR3 has 12 residues. The V end was cut by 4 bases, the J end by 8 bases, with 11 bases between. The CDR3 protein is CASSSRTSGYTF. The CDR3 coding sequence is TGTGCCAGCAGTTCCCGGACGAGCGGCTACACCTTC.

This clonotype was detected a few times. This sequence joins TRBV28 and TRBJ2-1, with 15 bases that match TRBD2. CDR3 length equals 19 residues. CDR1 is MDHEN and CDR2 is SYDVKM in the germline V gene. Trimming took 5 bases from V and 5 from J; bases not matched to a gene: 13. CDR3 in DNA: TGTGCCAGCAGTCCACGGACTAGCGGGAGGGCCCCTTCGGACAATGAGCAGTTCTTC. Amino acids: CASSPRTSGRAPSDNEQFF.

This clonotype showed up just a few times. The gene calls are TRBV12-3 or TRBV12-4 and TRBJ2-3, with D hard to call. The CDR3 runs 15 residues. Trimming shortened V by 1 base and J by 4 bases, and 12 bases separated the two germline ends. CDR3 amino acids: CASSLVPSGPDTQYF. CDR3 nucleotides: TGTGCCAGCAGTTTAGTACCGTCGGGCCCAGATACGCAGTATTTT.

The J gene is TRBJ2-1, the V gene TRBV27, with D possibly TRBD2 on 5 matching bases. Germline CDR1 and CDR2: MNHEY and SMNVEV (reference sequence). The germline V and J ends were trimmed by 0 bases and 9 bases, with 18 bases remaining between them. The CDR3 extends over 16 amino acids. CDR3: CASSLSPTSRGPEQFF. The CDR3, as DNA: TGTGCCAGCAGTTTATCCCCTACTAGTAGAGGCCCTGAGCAGTTCTTC.